This record concerns one T cell receptor beta chain sequence. The data were taken from a study of blood T cell repertoires in COVID-19. Overall study context: Whether acute or convalescent, the COVID-19 samples came from the United States, Italy and Spain. T cells, B-cell-depleted T cells, or PBMCs provided the cDNA or gDNA that served as material.

Original processing notes: For nucleated cells, counts were estimated from reference gene primer amplification. Generated by immunoSEQ multiplex PCR, the TCRdb table keeps only in-frame clones and is missing some. That table is the source of V, J and clone size, and D and trimming were worked out from the DNA. The repertoire holds roughly 110,000 clones, with approximately 90% as singletons. Sequencing was performed on peripheral blood. This clonotype was sampled from a man aged 50 to 59 with active or convalescent COVID-19.

CDR3 bases: TGTGCCAGCAGCACCTCGAGCGGGATCGGGGCAGATACGCAGTATTTT. Its translation: CASSTSSGIGADTQYF. The V and J genes are TRBV9 and TRBJ2-3; 7 bases match TRBD2. Trimming at V came to 4 bases and at J to 4 bases, leaving 12 bases not matched to a gene. The CDR3 is 16 residues long. The germline V gene has CDR1 SGDLS and CDR2 YYNGEE. The whole variable domain, filled in from reference TRBV9 and TRBJ2-3, reads DSGVTQTPKHLITATGQRVTLRCSPRSGDLSVYWYQQSLDQGLQFLIQYYNGEERAKGNILERFSAQQFPDLHSELNLSSLELGDSALYFCASSTSSGIGADTQYFGPGTRLTVL.